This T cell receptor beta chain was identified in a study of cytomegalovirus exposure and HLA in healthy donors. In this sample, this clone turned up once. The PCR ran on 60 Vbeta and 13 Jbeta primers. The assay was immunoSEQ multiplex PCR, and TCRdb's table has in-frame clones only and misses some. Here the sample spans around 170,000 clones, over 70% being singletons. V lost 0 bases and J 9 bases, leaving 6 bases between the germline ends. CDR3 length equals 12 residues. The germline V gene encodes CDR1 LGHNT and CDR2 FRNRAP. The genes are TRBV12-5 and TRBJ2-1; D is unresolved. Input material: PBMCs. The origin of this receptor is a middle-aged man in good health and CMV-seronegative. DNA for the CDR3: TGTGCTAGTGGTTTGGTACAGAGTGAGCAGTTCTTC. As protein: CASGLVQSEQFF.